The subject of this entry is one T cell receptor (beta chain). This sample was included in a study of blood T cell repertoires in COVID-19. Study summary: COVID-19 samples, acute and convalescent, were from the United States, Italy and Spain. In each case, the material was cDNA or gDNA derived from T cells, B-cell-depleted T cells, or PBMCs.

Original methodology: Estimated nucleated cell counts came from reference gene primer amplification. The assay was immunoSEQ multiplex PCR, and TCRdb's table has in-frame clones only and misses some. V, J and clone size reflect that table, while D and trimming were determined from the DNA. The sample gives tens of thousands of clones, over 80% of which show up once; over 15% is in the top ten. The CDR3 spans 11 residues. CDR1 and CDR2 (germline): MGHRA, YSYEKL. V lost 8 bases to trimming and J lost 6 bases, with 11 bases between them. The V and J genes are TRBV4-1 and TRBJ2-7, with D perhaps TRBD2 (5 bases). Specimen: peripheral blood. This sequence was found in a human donor in a cohort sampled during active COVID-19. This CDR3 reads CASREGSEQYF. The DNA for the CDR3 is TGCGCCAGCCGCGAGGGAAGCGAGCAGTACTTC.